This TCR beta chain was identified during a study of OX40 agonist ivuxolimab in advanced cancers. The wider study: An anti-OX40 (CD134) antibody with agonistic activity, ivuxolimab, was administered to patients. The dose-escalation group included hepatocellular carcinoma, melanoma, renal cell carcinoma and head and neck cancer.

In regard to this clone: What it binds is unknown.

Notes on the study in general: Averaged across samples, CD8+ T cells carried more expanded clones than CD4+ did.

Germline CDR1 and CDR2: MNHNS and SASEGT. Deletions cut 4 bases from V and 3 bases from J, with 12 bases between. The CDR3 extends over 14 amino acids. The data were produced by immunoSEQ multiplex PCR, yet TCRdb's version contains in-frame clones alone and is incomplete. The table has about 78,000 clones, about four fifths seen once. The material sequenced was CD4+ or CD8+ T cells sorted from blood, taken in a trial of the OX40 agonist ivuxolimab. The sequence came from an adult with an advanced solid tumor such as melanoma, head and neck, liver or kidney cancer. The chain has TRBV6-1 and TRBJ2-5; D uncertain. The CDR3 region is CASSAQDPKETQYF. The CDR3 nucleotides are TGTGCCAGCAGTGCGCAGGATCCAAAAGAGACCCAGTACTTC.